The 15 T cell receptor beta chains below all came from one sample that was sequenced in a study of T cells in Graves' hyperthyroidism and ophthalmopathy. TCR beta CDR3 regions were amplified from RNA. The HTBI primer set drove a first-round RT-PCR of the TCR CDR3. TCRdb called the multiplex PCR reads again in MiXCR, with one record for every CDR3 protein. The data show 450,000 to 650,000 distinct CDR3 sequences, with under 25% seen just once and about 25% held by the top ten. Sequencing was carried out using blood. These receptors all come from a man aged 18 to 29 with Graves' hyperthyroidism.

This clonotype occurred a few times. The V and J genes are TRBV11-2 and TRBJ2-2; a weak D match, TRBD1 (6 bases). Germline values: CDR1 SGHAT, CDR2 FQNNGV. The length of the CDR3 is 14 residues. V lost 0 bases and J lost 9, with 11 bases in between. Here the CDR3 DNA reads TGTGCCAGCAGCTTAGAGGACAGAGACCGGGAGCTGTTTTTT. Residues: CASSLEDRDRELFF.

This clonotype has just a few counts. DNA for the CDR3: TGTGCCAGCAGCCAAGTGGGGCTAGGCTATGGCTACACCTTC. This sequence encodes CASSQVGLGYGYTF. The V gene is TRBV3-1, the J gene TRBJ1-2, with a tentative D call TRBD1 (5 bases). The CDR3 covers 14 residues. Trimming took 1 base from V and 4 from J, leaving 10 bases between them. Germline CDR1 is LGHDT and CDR2 is YNNKEL (reference sequence).

In this sample, this clonotype turned up many times. The gene calls are TRBV12-3 or TRBV12-4 and TRBJ1-5; D is undetermined. The CDR3 length is 13 residues. V was cut by 2 bases and J by 5 bases, with 7 bases left in between. CDR3 loop: CASSLRRDQPQHF. The CDR3, as DNA: TGTGCCAGCAGTTTAAGGAGAGATCAGCCCCAGCATTTT.

This chain joins TRBV28 and TRBJ2-5; D not certain. Germline CDR1 reads MDHEN; CDR2 reads SYDVKM. V shed 4 bases and J shed 1 base, with 13 bases lying between them. The CDR3 contains 15 residues. The CDR3 nucleotides are TGTGCCAGCAGTTCAAGTGGGGTAGCCCAAGAGACCCAGTACTTC. Residues: CASSSSGVAQETQYF. The complete variable domain, with remaining parts taken from reference TRBV28 and TRBJ2-5, reads DVKVTQSSRYLVKRTGEKVFLECVQDMDHENMFWYRQDPGLGLRLIYFSYDVKMKEKGDIPEGYSVSREKKERFSLILESASTNQTSMYLCASSSSGVAQETQYFGPGTRLLVL.

This clonotype was seen at least ten times. The chain has TRBV6-5 and TRBJ1-3; D remains ambiguous. V was trimmed by 6 bases and J by 0 bases, leaving 9 bases between them. This CDR3 spans 14 amino acids. Germline CDR1 and CDR2: MNHEY and SVGAGI. CDR3 in amino acids: CASRSPSSGNTIYF. The CDR3 DNA reads as TGTGCCAGCAGGAGCCCGAGCTCTGGAAACACCATATATTTT.

This chain uses TRBV7-2 with TRBJ1-6; D gene uncertain. Germline CDR1 reads SGHTA; CDR2 reads FQGNSA. The CDR3 sequence is 11 residues long. The V and J ends lost 8 bases and 10 bases respectively, with 9 bases between them. CDR3 in DNA: TGTGCCAGCGGGTATAGGTCACCCCTCCACTTT. Translating it yields CASGYRSPLHF.

The chain carries TRBV28 and TRBJ1-5; 9 nucleotides align to TRBD1. V was clipped by 4 bases and J by 4 bases; unmatched bases: 17. Germline V CDR1 and CDR2: MDHEN, SYDVKM. CDR3 length: 19 amino acids. CDR3 amino acids: CASSSHKLGKDRGNQPQHF. The CDR3 DNA reads TGTGCCAGCAGTTCTCACAAACTCGGAAAGGACAGGGGAAATCAGCCCCAGCATTTT. The entire variable domain, with the rest obtained from reference TRBV28 and TRBJ1-5, is as follows: DVKVTQSSRYLVKRTGEKVFLECVQDMDHENMFWYRQDPGLGLRLIYFSYDVKMKEKGDIPEGYSVSREKKERFSLILESASTNQTSMYLCASSSHKLGKDRGNQPQHFGDGTRLSIL.

This clonotype was recorded at least ten times. This sequence joins TRBV20-1 and TRBJ2-2, with D tentatively TRBD1 (5 bases). Germline CDR1 and CDR2: DFQATT and SNEGSKA (reference sequence). The CDR3 has 15 residues. V was clipped by 6 bases and J by 3 bases, with 17 bases between them. For the CDR3, the DNA is TGCAGTGCAACTCCGGTGGGGCTAGACACCGGGGAGCTGTTTTTT. Protein sequence: CSATPVGLDTGELFF.

Many counts were recorded for this clonotype. The rearrangement joins TRBV29-1 to TRBJ1-5; 7 positions agree with TRBD1. The V segment lost 0 bases and the J segment 8 bases; nucleotides outside the gene matches: 7. CDR3 length: 14 residues. Germline V lookup: CDR1 SQVTM, CDR2 ANQGSEA. The CDR3 coding sequence is TGCAGCGTTGAAGAGGAGGGGGCAGGAAAGCCCCAGCATTTT. Translating gives CSVEEEGAGKPQHF.

This clonotype has a count of ten or more. The DNA of the CDR3 is TGTGCCAGCAGCTCCCCCTCCGGGACAGGGGGCGGATATGGCTACACCTTC. Its protein product is CASSSPSGTGGGYGYTF. The V call is TRBV11-1, the J call TRBJ1-2; 12 bases fit TRBD1. Germline V gives CDR1 SGHAT, CDR2 FQDESV (reference sequence). CDR3 length equals 17 residues. With V trimmed by 4 bases and J by 5 bases, 11 bases remained unmatched.

This rearrangement joins TRBV6-1 to TRBJ2-7; 10 nucleotides line up with TRBD2. The CDR3 runs 17 residues. Germline CDR1 reads MNHNS; CDR2 reads SASEGT. J was trimmed by 4 bases and V by 7 bases; bases with no gene match: 16. The CDR3 nucleotides read TGTGCCAGCACCGACGGAGCGGGAGGGCGACAGATTTACGAGCAGTACTTC. Its translation: CASTDGAGGRQIYEQYF.

Many counts were recorded for this clonotype. The genes are TRBV20-1 and TRBJ1-5; 7 positions agree with TRBD1. Germline loops: CDR1 DFQATT, CDR2 SNEGSKA (reference sequence). With 4 bases clipped from V and 8 bases from J, the junction kept 11 bases outside the gene matches. This CDR3 has 14 amino acids. This CDR3 reads CSATTGLSTKPQHF. DNA for the CDR3: TGCAGTGCTACGACAGGGCTAAGCACCAAGCCCCAGCATTTT.

This clonotype was recorded at least ten times. The CDR3 bases are TGTGCCAGCAGTGACCAGGGGCTCGGGACCCAGTACTTC. This encodes CASSDQGLGTQYF. V usage is TRBV6-1 and J usage is TRBJ2-5; D perhaps matches TRBD1 (6 bases). Trimming took off 3 bases at V and 7 bases at J, with 12 bases between the two ends. Germline V gene data show CDR1 as MNHNS and CDR2 as SASEGT. The CDR3 length is 13 residues.

In this sample, this clonotype turned up many times. The gene calls are TRBV30 and TRBJ1-1; TRBD1 is a possible D gene (5 bases). Germline loops: CDR1 GTSNPN, CDR2 SVGIG (reference sequence). This CDR3 spans 11 amino acids. V was shortened by 4 bases and J by 8 bases, with 11 bases between the two germline ends. Here the CDR3 DNA reads TGTGCCTGGATGGAGGGACGGGAAGCTTTCTTT. Its translation: CAWMEGREAFF.

The table lists this clonotype with a few counts. A much larger clone differs from this one at a single base, so this may be a read error. J is TRBJ2-5 and V is TRBV6-1; D unresolved. This CDR3 spans 17 amino acids. Germline CDR1 is MNHNS and CDR2 is SASEGT. CDR3 protein: CASGEEGKVAGGETQYF. The CDR3 DNA sequence: TGTGCCAGCGGTGAAGAAGGAAAGGTAGCAGGTGGGGAGACCCAGTACTTC.